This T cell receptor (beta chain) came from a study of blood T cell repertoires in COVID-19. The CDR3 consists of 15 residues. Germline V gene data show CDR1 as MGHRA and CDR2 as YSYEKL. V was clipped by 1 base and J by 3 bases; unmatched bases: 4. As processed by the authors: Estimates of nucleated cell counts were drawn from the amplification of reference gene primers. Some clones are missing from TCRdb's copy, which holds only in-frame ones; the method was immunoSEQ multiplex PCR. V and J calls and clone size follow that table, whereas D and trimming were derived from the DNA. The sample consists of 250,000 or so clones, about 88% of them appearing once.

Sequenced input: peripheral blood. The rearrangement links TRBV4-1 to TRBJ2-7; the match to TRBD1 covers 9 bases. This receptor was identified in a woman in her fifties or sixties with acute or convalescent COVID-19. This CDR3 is CASSQASGQGYEQYF. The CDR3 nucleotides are TGCGCCAGCAGCCAAGCCTCGGGACAGGGCTACGAGCAGTACTTC.